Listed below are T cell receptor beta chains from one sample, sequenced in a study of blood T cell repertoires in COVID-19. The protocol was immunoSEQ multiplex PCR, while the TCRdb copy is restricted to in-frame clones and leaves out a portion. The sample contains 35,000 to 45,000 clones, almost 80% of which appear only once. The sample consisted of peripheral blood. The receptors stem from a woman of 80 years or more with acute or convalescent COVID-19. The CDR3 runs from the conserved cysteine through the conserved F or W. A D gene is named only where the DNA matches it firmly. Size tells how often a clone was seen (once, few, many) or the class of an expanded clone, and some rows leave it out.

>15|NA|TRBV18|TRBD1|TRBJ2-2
CASSQGTGVSPELFF
TGTGCCAGCTCACAGGGGACAGGCGTCTCCCCAGAGCTGTTTTTT
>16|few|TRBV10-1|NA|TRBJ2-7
CASSLFTGEESYEQYF
TGCGCCAGCAGTCTCTTTACGGGAGAGGAGTCCTACGAGCAGTACTTC
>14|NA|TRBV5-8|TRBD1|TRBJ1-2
CASSARDRGYGYTF
TGTGCCAGCAGCGCCCGGGACAGGGGTTATGGCTACACCTTC
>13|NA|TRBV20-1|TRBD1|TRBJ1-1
CSAGDREGTEAFF
TGCAGTGCTGGTGACAGGGAGGGCACTGAAGCTTTCTTT
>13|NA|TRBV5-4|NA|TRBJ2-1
CASSRLAYNEQFF
TGTGCCAGCAGCCGGTTGGCCTACAATGAGCAGTTCTTC
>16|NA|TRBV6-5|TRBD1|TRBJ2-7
CASSSHLGQGAQQQYF
TGTGCCAGCAGTTCACACCTAGGACAGGGGGCCCAGCAGCAGTACTTC
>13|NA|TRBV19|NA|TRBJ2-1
CASSPIIPNEQFF
TGTGCCAGTAGTCCTATTATTCCGAATGAGCAGTTCTTC
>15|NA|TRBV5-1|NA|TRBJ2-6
CASRVSASGANVLTF
TGCGCCAGCAGGGTTAGCGCGTCTGGGGCCAACGTCCTGACTTTC
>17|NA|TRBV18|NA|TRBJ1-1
CASSPSGQERKNTEAFF
TGTGCCAGCTCACCATCTGGGCAGGAAAGGAAGAACACTGAAGCTTTCTTT
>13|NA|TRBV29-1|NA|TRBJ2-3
CSVAVGSTDTQYF
TGCAGCGTTGCGGTCGGGTCCACAGATACGCAGTATTTT
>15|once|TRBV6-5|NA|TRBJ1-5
CASSYGRGRNQPQHF
TGTGCCAGCAGCTACGGGCGGGGACGGAATCAGCCCCAGCATTTT
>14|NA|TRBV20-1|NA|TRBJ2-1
CSASRVEGFDEQFF
TGCAGTGCTAGTCGGGTAGAAGGATTCGATGAGCAGTTCTTC
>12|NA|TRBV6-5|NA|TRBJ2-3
CASSLQGLTQYF
TGTGCCAGCAGTCTCCAGGGTTTGACGCAGTATTTT
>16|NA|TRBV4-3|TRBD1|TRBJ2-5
CASSQESGTGEETQYF
TGCGCCAGCAGCCAGGAATCCGGGACAGGGGAAGAGACCCAGTACTTC
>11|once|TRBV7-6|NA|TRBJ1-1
CASHLYTEAFF
TGTGCCAGCCATTTGTACACTGAAGCTTTCTTT
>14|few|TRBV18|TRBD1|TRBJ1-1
CASSLGTGGTEAFF
TGTGCCAGCTCACTCGGGACAGGGGGCACTGAAGCTTTCTTT
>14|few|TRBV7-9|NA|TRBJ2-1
CASSLGSSYNEQFF
TGTGCCAGCAGCTTAGGGAGCTCCTACAATGAGCAGTTCTTC
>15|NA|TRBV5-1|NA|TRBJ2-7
CASSLAMQGIYEQYF
TGCGCCAGCAGCTTGGCGATGCAGGGAATCTACGAGCAGTACTTC
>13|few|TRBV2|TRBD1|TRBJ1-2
CASSEMAGGRYTF
TGTGCCAGCAGTGAAATGGCAGGGGGACGCTACACCTTC
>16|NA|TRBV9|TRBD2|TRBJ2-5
CASSDGLAGLQETQYF
TGTGCCAGCAGCGATGGACTAGCGGGGCTCCAAGAGACCCAGTACTTC
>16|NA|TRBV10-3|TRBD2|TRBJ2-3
CAISESGLAGVDTQYF
TGTGCCATCAGTGAGTCGGGACTAGCGGGAGTCGATACGCAGTATTTT
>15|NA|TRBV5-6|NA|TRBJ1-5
CASSLGAGYGQPQHF
TGTGCCAGCAGCTTGGGGGCAGGCTACGGTCAGCCCCAGCATTTT
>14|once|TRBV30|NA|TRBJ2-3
CAWSSSLHGDTQYF
TGTGCCTGGAGCAGCAGCCTCCACGGGGATACGCAGTATTTT
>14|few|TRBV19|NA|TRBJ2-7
CASSISDGNYEQYF
TGTGCCAGTAGTATCAGCGACGGGAACTACGAGCAGTACTTC
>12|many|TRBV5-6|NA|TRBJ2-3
CASSLGLGEWYF
TGTGCCAGCAGCTTGGGCCTAGGGGAATGGTATTTT
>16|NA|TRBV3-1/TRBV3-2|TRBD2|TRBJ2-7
CASSQGLGLATYEQYF
TGTGCCAGCAGCCAAGGGCTGGGACTAGCCACCTACGAGCAGTACTTC
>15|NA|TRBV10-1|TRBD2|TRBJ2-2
CASSEAGVGTGELFF
TGCGCCAGCAGTGAAGCGGGGGTCGGGACCGGGGAGCTGTTTTTT
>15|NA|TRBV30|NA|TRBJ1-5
CAWSTRKGSNQPQHF
TGTGCCTGGAGTACGAGGAAAGGTAGCAATCAGCCCCAGCATTTT
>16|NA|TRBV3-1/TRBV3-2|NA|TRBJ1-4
CASTHNSRGLNEKLFF
TGTGCCAGCACCCACAATAGCAGGGGCCTTAATGAAAAACTGTTTTTT
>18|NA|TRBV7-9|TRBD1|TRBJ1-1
CASSQLEFLQGLNTEAFF
TGTGCCAGCAGCCAACTCGAATTTCTACAGGGGTTGAACACTGAAGCTTTCTTT
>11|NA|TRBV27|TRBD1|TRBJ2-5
CATHRGQTQYF
TGTGCCACCCACAGGGGCCAGACCCAGTACTTC
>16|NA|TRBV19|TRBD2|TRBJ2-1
CASSIRGLAGYNEQFF
TGTGCCAGTAGTATCAGGGGACTAGCGGGATACAATGAGCAGTTCTTC
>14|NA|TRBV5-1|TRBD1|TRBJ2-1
CASSRDSSYNEQFF
TGCGCCAGCAGCAGGGACAGCTCCTACAATGAGCAGTTCTTC
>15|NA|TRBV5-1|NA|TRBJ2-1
CASSLTGTTYNEQFF
TGCGCCAGCAGCTTGACGGGGACAACCTACAATGAGCAGTTCTTC
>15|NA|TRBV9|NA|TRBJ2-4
CASEPGNLAKNIQYF
TGTGCCAGCGAGCCGGGTAACCTAGCCAAAAACATTCAGTACTTC
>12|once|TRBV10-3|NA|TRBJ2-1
CAIRPTGHEQFF
TGTGCCATCAGACCCACAGGGCATGAGCAGTTCTTC
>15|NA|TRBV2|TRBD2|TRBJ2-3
CASSVGGGGTDTQYF
TGTGCCAGCAGTGTTGGCGGGGGTGGCACAGATACGCAGTATTTT
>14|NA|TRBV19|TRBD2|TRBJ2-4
CASSQGLGENIQYF
TGTGCCAGTAGTCAGGGACTAGGGGAAAACATTCAGTACTTC
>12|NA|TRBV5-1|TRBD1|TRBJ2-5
CASSPGGETQYF
TGCGCCAGCAGCCCAGGGGGAGAGACCCAGTACTTC
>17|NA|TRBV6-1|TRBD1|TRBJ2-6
CASSELGTAIGANVLTF
TGTGCCAGCAGTGAATTAGGGACAGCTATTGGGGCCAACGTCCTGACTTTC
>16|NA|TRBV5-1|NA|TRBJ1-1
CASSLDRSRFPTEAFF
TGCGCCAGCAGCTTGGACCGTTCGCGGTTCCCAACTGAAGCTTTCTTT